Detailed here is one T cell receptor beta chain. The target antigen is unknown. Generated by immunoSEQ multiplex PCR, the TCRdb table keeps only in-frame clones and is missing some. The sample lists tens of thousands of clones; about four fifths were seen once. Time point described: peripheral blood 6 weeks after treatment start. The sample originates from a study of PD-L1 blockade in urothelial cancer. Study context: Among blood samples, the median T cell count was around 150,000. Study-wide findings and caveats: Patients with durable benefit had greater blood expansion of tumor-associated TCR clones 3 weeks into treatment.

The germline V gene has CDR1 SSHAT and CDR2 FNYEAQ (reference sequence). J was trimmed by 3 bases and V by 5 bases; bases with no gene match: 2. CDR3 length equals 13 residues. The input for sequencing was PBMCs, taken around atezolizumab (anti-PD-L1) treatment. V usage is TRBV7-7 and J usage is TRBJ1-1, with 8 nucleotides matching TRBD1. This receptor was identified in a man aged 65 to 79 with urothelial cancer. CDR3 amino acids: CASSEDRDTEAFF. CDR3 nucleotide sequence: TGTGCCAGCAGCGAGGACAGGGACACTGAAGCTTTCTTT.